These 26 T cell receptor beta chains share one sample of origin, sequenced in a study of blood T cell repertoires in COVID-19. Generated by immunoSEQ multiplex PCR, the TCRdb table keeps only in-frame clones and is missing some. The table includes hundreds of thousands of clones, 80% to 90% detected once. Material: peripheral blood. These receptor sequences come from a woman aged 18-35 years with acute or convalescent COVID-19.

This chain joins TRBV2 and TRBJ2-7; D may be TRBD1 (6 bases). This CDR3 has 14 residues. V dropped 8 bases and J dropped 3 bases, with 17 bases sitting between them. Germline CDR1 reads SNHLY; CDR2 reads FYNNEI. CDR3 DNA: TGTGCCAGCGGACCTACGGGACAACGCTACGAGCAGTACTTC. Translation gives CASGPTGQRYEQYF.

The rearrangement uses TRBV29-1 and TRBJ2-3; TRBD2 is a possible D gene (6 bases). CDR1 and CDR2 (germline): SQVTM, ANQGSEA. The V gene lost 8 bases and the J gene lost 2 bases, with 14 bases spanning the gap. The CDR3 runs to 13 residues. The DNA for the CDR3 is TGCAGCAGCTCCGGGGAGGTCACAGATACGCAGTATTTT. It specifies CSSSGEVTDTQYF.

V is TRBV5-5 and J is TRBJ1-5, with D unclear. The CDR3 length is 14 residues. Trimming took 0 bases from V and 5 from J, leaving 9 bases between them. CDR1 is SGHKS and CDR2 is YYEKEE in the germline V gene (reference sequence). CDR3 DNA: TGTGCCAGCAGCTTGGATACAGTGTATCAGCCCCAGCATTTT. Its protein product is CASSLDTVYQPQHF. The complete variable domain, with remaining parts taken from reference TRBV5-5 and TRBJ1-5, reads DAGVTQSPTHLIKTRGQQVTLRCSPISGHKSVSWYQQVLGQGPQFIFQYYEKEERGRGNFPDRFSARQFPNYSSELNVNALLLGDSALYLCASSLDTVYQPQHFGDGTRLSIL.

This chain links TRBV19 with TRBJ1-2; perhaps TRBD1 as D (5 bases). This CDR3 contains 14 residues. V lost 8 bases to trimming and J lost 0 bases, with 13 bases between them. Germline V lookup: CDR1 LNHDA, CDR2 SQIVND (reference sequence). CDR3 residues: CASRGGRPNYGYTF. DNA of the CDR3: TGTGCCAGTCGGGGGGGACGACCTAACTATGGCTACACCTTC.

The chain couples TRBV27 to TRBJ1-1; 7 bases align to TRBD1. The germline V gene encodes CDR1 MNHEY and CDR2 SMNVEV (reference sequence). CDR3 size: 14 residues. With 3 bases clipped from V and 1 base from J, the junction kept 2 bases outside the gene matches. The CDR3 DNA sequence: TGTGCCAGCAGTTTTGGGACAGAGAACACTGAAGCTTTCTTT. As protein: CASSFGTENTEAFF.

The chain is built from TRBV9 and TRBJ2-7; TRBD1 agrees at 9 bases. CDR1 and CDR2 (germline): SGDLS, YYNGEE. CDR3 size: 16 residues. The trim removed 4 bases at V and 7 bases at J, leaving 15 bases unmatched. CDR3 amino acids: CASSPPRTGEITEQYF. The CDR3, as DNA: TGTGCCAGCAGCCCGCCAAGGACAGGGGAGATTACGGAGCAGTACTTC.

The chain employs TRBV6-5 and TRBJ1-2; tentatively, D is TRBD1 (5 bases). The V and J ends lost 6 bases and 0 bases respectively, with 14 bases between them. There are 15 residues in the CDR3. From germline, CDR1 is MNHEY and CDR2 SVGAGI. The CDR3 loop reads CASRRQRGTNYGYTF. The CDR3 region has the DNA TGTGCCAGCAGGCGGCAAAGGGGTACTAACTATGGCTACACCTTC.

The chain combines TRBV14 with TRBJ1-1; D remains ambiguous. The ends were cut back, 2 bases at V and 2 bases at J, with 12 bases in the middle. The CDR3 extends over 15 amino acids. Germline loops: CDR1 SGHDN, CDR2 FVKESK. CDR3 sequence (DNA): TGTGCCAGCAGCCAAAGTAACACCCGCAACACTGAAGCTTTCTTT. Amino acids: CASSQSNTRNTEAFF.

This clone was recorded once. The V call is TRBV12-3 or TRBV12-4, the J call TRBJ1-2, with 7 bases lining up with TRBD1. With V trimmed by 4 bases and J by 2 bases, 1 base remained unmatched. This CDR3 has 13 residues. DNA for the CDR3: TGTGCCAGCAGTTGGACAGGCAACTATGGCTACACCTTC. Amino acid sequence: CASSWTGNYGYTF.

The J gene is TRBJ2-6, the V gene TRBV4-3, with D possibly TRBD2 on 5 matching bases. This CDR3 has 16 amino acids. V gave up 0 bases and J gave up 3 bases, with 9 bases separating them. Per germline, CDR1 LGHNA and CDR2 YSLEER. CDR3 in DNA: TGCGCCAGCAGCCAAGATATTGAGGGTGGGGCCAACGTCCTGACTTTC. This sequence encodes CASSQDIEGGANVLTF.

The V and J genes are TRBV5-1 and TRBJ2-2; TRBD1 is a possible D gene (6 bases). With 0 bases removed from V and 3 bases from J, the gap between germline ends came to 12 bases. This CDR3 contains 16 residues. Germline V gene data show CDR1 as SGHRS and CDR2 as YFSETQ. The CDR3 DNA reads TGCGCCAGCAGCTTGGCCAGTCAGGGGTACACCGGGGAGCTGTTTTTT. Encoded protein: CASSLASQGYTGELFF.

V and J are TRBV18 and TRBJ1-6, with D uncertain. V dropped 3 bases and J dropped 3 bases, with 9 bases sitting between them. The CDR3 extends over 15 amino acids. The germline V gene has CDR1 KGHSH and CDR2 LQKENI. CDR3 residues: CASSPVADYNSPLHF. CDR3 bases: TGTGCCAGCTCACCGGTGGCAGACTATAATTCACCCCTCCACTTT. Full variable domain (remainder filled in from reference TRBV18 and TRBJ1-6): NAGVMQNPRHLVRRRGQEARLRCSPMKGHSHVYWYRQLPEEGLKFMVYLQKENIIDESGMPKERFSAEFPKEGPSILRIQQVVRGDSAAYFCASSPVADYNSPLHFGNGTRLTVT.

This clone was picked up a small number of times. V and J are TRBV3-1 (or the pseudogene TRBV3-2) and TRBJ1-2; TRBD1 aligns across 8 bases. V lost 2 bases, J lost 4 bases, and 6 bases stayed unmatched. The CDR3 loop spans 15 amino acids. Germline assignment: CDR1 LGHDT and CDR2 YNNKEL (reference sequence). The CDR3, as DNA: TGTGCCAGCAGCCAAAAGGGGACAGGATTCTATGGCTACACCTTC. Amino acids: CASSQKGTGFYGYTF.

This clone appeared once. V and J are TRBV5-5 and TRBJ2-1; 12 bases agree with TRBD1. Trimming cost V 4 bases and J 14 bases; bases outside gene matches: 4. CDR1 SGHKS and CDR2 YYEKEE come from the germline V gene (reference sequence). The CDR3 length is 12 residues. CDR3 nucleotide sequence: TGTGCCAGCAGCACGGGACAGGGGGCCGAGTTCTTC. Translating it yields CASSTGQGAEFF.

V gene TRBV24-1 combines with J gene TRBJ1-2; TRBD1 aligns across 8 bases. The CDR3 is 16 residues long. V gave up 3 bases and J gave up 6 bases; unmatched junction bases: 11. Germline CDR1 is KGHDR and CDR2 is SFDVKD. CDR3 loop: CATSDTAGGDGDGYTF. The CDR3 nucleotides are TGTGCCACCAGTGATACGGCAGGGGGCGATGGGGATGGCTACACCTTC.

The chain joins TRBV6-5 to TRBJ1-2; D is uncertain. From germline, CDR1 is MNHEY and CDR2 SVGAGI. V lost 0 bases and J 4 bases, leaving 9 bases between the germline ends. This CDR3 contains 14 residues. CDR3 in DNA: TGTGCCAGCAGTTACTCGACGGGAACCTATGGCTACACCTTC. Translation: CASSYSTGTYGYTF.

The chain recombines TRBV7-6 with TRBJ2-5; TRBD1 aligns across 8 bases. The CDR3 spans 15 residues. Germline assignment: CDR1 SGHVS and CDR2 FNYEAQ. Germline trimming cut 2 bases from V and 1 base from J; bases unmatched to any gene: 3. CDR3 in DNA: TGTGCCAGCAGCTTACAGGGGGCTATCCAAGAGACCCAGTACTTC. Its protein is CASSLQGAIQETQYF.

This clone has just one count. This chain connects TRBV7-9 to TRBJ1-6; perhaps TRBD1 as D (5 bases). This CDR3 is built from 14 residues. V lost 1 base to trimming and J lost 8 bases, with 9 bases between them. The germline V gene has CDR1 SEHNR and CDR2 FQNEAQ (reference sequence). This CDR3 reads CASSLVARDSPLHF. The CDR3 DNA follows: TGTGCCAGCAGCTTAGTTGCCAGGGATTCACCCCTCCACTTT.

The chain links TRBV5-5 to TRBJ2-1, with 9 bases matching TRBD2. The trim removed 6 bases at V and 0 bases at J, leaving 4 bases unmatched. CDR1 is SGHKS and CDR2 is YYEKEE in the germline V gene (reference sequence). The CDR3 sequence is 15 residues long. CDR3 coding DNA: TGTGCCAGCAAGAGCGGGGGGCCCTCCTACAATGAGCAGTTCTTC. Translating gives CASKSGGPSYNEQFF.

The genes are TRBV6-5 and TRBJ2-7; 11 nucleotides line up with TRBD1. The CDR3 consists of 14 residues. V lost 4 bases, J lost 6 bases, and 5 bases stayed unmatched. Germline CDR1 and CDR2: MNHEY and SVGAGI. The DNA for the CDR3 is TGTGCCAGCAGTTGGGACAGGGGGGTCGGCGAGCAGTACTTC. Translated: CASSWDRGVGEQYF.

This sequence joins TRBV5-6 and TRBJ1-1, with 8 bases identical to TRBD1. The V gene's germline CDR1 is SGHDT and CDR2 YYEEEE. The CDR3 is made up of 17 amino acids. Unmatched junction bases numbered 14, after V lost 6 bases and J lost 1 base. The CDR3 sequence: CASTLGQGVRRNTEAFF. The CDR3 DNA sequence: TGTGCCAGCACCCTCGGACAGGGTGTTCGTCGGAACACTGAAGCTTTCTTT. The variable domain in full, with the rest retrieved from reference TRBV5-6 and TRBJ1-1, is DAGVTQSPTHLIKTRGQQVTLRCSPKSGHDTVSWYQQALGQGPQFIFQYYEEEERQRGNFPDRFSGHQFPNYSSELNVNALLLGDSALYLCASTLGQGVRRNTEAFFGQGTRLTVV.

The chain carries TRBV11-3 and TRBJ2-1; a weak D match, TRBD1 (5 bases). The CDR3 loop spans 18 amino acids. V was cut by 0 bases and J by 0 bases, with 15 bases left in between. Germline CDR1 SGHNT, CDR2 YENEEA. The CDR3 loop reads CASSLDSGLKNSYNEQFF. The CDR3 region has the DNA TGTGCCAGCAGCTTAGACTCAGGGCTTAAAAACTCCTACAATGAGCAGTTCTTC.

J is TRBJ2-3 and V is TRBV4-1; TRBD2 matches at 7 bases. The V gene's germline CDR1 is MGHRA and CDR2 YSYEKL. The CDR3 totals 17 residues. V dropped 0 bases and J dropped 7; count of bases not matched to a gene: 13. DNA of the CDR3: TGCGCCAGCAGCCAAGACCGGGCGCGGGGGATGGCGAATACGCAGTATTTT. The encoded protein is CASSQDRARGMANTQYF.

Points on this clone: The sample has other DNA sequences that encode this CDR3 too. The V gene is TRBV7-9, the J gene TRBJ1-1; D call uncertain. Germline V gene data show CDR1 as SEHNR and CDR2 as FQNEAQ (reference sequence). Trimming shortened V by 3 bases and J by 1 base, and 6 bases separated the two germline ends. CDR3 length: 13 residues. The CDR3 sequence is CASSLAGNTEAFF. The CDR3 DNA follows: TGTGCCAGCAGCTTGGCAGGGAACACTGAAGCTTTCTTT. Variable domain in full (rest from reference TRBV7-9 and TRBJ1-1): DTGVSQNPRHKITKRGQNVTFRCDPISEHNRLYWYRQTLGQGPEFLTYFQNEAQLEKSRLLSDRFSAERPKGSFSTLEIQRTEQGDSAMYLCASSLAGNTEAFFGQGTRLTVV.

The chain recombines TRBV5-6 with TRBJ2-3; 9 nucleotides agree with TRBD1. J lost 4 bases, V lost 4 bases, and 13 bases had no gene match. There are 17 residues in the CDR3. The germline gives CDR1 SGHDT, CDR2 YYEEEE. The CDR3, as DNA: TGTGCCAGCAGCCCGAACAGGGGGCGATTGATCGCAGATACGCAGTATTTT. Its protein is CASSPNRGRLIADTQYF.

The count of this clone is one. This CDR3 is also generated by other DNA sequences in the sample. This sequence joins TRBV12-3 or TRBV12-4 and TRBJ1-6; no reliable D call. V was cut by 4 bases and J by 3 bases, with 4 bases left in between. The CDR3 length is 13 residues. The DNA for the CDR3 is TGTGCCAGCAGTTCCTTCTATAATTCACCCCTCCACTTT. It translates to CASSSFYNSPLHF.